These 2 T cell receptor beta chains originate from one sample sequenced in a study of shared clonotypes between healthy human individuals. Naive CD8 cells, CD45RO-negative and positively selected for CCR7, excluded terminally differentiated effector memory CD45RA+ cells. Sequencing was performed with immunoSEQ multiplex PCR; in TCRdb, only in-frame clones are kept and a portion is missing. The sample holds nearly 2 million clones; over 85% are singletons and the top ten take more than 0.9%. Material for sequencing was naive CD8+ T cells sorted from blood. These receptors were obtained from a man aged 18 to 35 in good health.

The rearrangement links TRBV11-2 to TRBJ2-7; D possibly corresponds to TRBD1 (6 bases). Germline V CDR1 and CDR2: SGHAT, FQNNGV. This CDR3 region has 15 residues. V lost 3 bases, J lost 3 bases, and 15 bases lay in between. The CDR3 coding sequence is TGTGCCAGCAGCTTTGGGGGCGACGGAGTCTACGAGCAGTACTTC. Its protein product is CASSFGGDGVYEQYF.

The V gene is TRBV7-9, the J gene TRBJ2-7; 8 positions agree with TRBD2. Germline CDR1 reads SEHNR; CDR2 reads FQNEAQ (reference sequence). The CDR3 consists of 14 residues. Trimming at V came to 4 bases and at J to 5 bases, leaving 7 bases not matched to a gene. The CDR3 reads CASSSTAGGNEQYF. CDR3 DNA sequence: TGTGCCAGCAGCTCCACGGCGGGAGGAAACGAGCAGTACTTC.